Listed below are T cell receptor beta chains from one sample, sequenced in a study of T cells after yellow fever vaccination. Each CDR3 protein gets one entry after TCRdb re-called the 5' RACE reads with MiXCR. Among 300,000 to 400,000 distinct CDR3 sequences, around 13% were seen once, and the ten largest hold 2.5% to 4%. Sequencing used CD4+ T cells sorted from PBMCs, obtained 15 days after the yellow fever booster vaccination. Receptor source: a young man who received the YFV17D yellow fever vaccine. CDR3s include the opening cysteine and the closing phenylalanine or tryptophan. The order of the fields is V gene, clone size, J gene, CDR3 protein. Clone size, where shown, is once, few, many, or a class for clones that have expanded.

v_call: TRBV5-1; clone_size: few; j_call: TRBJ2-1; cdr3_aa: CASSLYRSGNEQFF
v_call: TRBV5-1; clone_size: many; j_call: TRBJ1-2; cdr3_aa: CASSLGPQSDGYTF
v_call: TRBV20-1; clone_size: many; j_call: TRBJ2-3; cdr3_aa: CSASLPPDTQYF
v_call: TRBV14; clone_size: few; j_call: TRBJ2-1; cdr3_aa: CASSLFGGEQFF
v_call: TRBV5-1; clone_size: few; j_call: TRBJ1-2; cdr3_aa: CASTIEGADGYTF
v_call: TRBV5-1; clone_size: -; j_call: TRBJ2-3; cdr3_aa: CASSLDLAADTQYF
v_call: TRBV7-2; clone_size: many; j_call: TRBJ2-1; cdr3_aa: CASSSWRLAGGNEQFF
v_call: TRBV14; clone_size: few; j_call: TRBJ1-3; cdr3_aa: CASSQMGNTIYF
v_call: TRBV6-2/TRBV6-3; clone_size: few; j_call: TRBJ2-1; cdr3_aa: CASSYLDVLTGNEQFF
v_call: TRBV4-1; clone_size: few; j_call: TRBJ2-7; cdr3_aa: CASSQEPSYEQYF
v_call: TRBV3-1; clone_size: many; j_call: TRBJ2-7; cdr3_aa: CASSRTGTYEQYF
v_call: TRBV18; clone_size: few; j_call: TRBJ2-7; cdr3_aa: CASSPISSGGANEQYF
v_call: TRBV5-1; clone_size: many; j_call: TRBJ1-1; cdr3_aa: CASSLVGDEAFF
v_call: TRBV10-1; clone_size: -; j_call: TRBJ2-7; cdr3_aa: CASSESLYEQYF
v_call: TRBV3-1; clone_size: -; j_call: TRBJ1-2; cdr3_aa: CASSQEGGDNGYTF
v_call: TRBV7-3; clone_size: -; j_call: TRBJ2-4; cdr3_aa: CASSATGNIQYF
v_call: TRBV12-3/TRBV12-4; clone_size: -; j_call: TRBJ2-5; cdr3_aa: CASTGGGETQYF
v_call: TRBV7-9; clone_size: -; j_call: TRBJ2-5; cdr3_aa: CASSLAYSGEYPGTQYF
v_call: TRBV5-1; clone_size: many; j_call: TRBJ1-2; cdr3_aa: CASSQNRDRGLINYGYTF
v_call: TRBV24-1; clone_size: few; j_call: TRBJ2-1; cdr3_aa: CATSASGGGNEQFF
v_call: TRBV7-9; clone_size: few; j_call: TRBJ1-2; cdr3_aa: CASSSGRAEANYGYTF
v_call: TRBV6-1; clone_size: few; j_call: TRBJ2-5; cdr3_aa: CARAIGQGETQYF
v_call: TRBV20-1; clone_size: few; j_call: TRBJ2-5; cdr3_aa: CSARSDPRPRQETQYF